The clone carrying this T cell receptor beta chain was counted at least ten times. This record comes from a study of T cells in Graves' hyperthyroidism and ophthalmopathy. The source material, RNA transcripts, was used to amplify TCR beta CDR3 regions. The HTBI set primed first-round TCR CDR3 RT-PCR. In TCRdb, the multiplex PCR reads were re-called with MiXCR into one record per CDR3 protein. The sample records about 580,000 distinct CDR3 sequences, 14% being singletons. Sample: blood. This TCR was sampled from a woman aged 25 to 45 with Graves' hyperthyroidism that later progressed to Graves' ophthalmopathy.

CDR3 DNA: TGTGCCAGCAGTTACTCGACAGGTAGAGATACGCAGTATTTT. It codes for CASSYSTGRDTQYF. The V call is TRBV6-5, the J call TRBJ2-3, with D maybe TRBD1 (6 bases). The V and J ends lost 0 bases and 5 bases respectively, with 9 bases between them. CDR3 length: 14 amino acids. Germline CDR1 and CDR2: MNHEY and SVGAGI.